These T cell receptor beta chains were read from a single sample in a study of molecular identifiers for immune sequencing clone quantification. TCRdb recomputed calls from the PCR reads with MiXCR, one row per CDR3 protein. The data hold about 500,000 distinct CDR3 sequences, with around a fifth observed a single time. Sequencing used naive CD8+ T cells from blood, with Jurkat cell RNA spiked in. These receptors all stem from a human donor in good health. Some libraries in this study had Jurkat cell RNA spiked in. The CDR3 runs from the conserved cysteine through the conserved F or W. The D gene is left open where the match is weak. The size field is filled for only some rows; it gives once, few, many or a size class.

>TRBV20-1|.|few|TRBJ1-2
CSATKDYGYTF
TGCAGTGCTACGAAGGACTATGGCTACACCTTC
>TRBV3-1|TRBD2|few|TRBJ2-3
CASSQRLAGGTDTQYF
TGTGCCAGCAGCCAACGACTAGCGGGGGGCACAGATACGCAGTATTTT
>TRBV6-2/TRBV6-3|.|.|TRBJ2-1
CASSYGRVLNEQFF
TGTGCCAGCAGTTACGGTCGGGTCCTTAATGAGCAGTTCTTC
>TRBV7-6|.|few|TRBJ1-2
CASSLGGEEGYTF
TGTGCCAGCAGCTTAGGTGGGGAGGAAGGCTACACCTTC
>TRBV28|.|.|TRBJ1-1
CASSLMGPEAFF
TGTGCCAGCAGTCTGATGGGCCCTGAAGCTTTCTTT
>TRBV27|.|.|TRBJ1-2
CASSLSSAANYGYTF
TGTGCCAGCAGTTTAAGTTCCGCGGCTAACTATGGCTACACCTTC
>TRBV7-2|.|once|TRBJ2-7
CASSPSRYEQCF
TGTGCCAGCAGCCCCTCTCGCTACGAGCAGTGCTTC
>TRBV29-1|TRBD2|many|TRBJ2-4
CSLIMAGVLLAKNIQYF
TGCAGCCTCATAATGGCGGGAGTCCTTCTAGCCAAAAACATTCAGTACTTC
>TRBV5-1|TRBD1|.|TRBJ1-1
CASSSPGQGGLNTEAFF
TGCGCCAGCAGCTCCCCGGGACAGGGCGGTTTGAACACTGAAGCTTTCTTT
>TRBV4-2|.|.|TRBJ2-7
CASSQEESGVYEQYF
TGTGCCAGCAGCCAAGAGGAGTCAGGGGTATACGAGCAGTACTTC
>TRBV4-1|.|.|TRBJ2-1
CASSLVDGDNEQFF
TGCGCCAGCAGCCTCGTAGACGGAGACAATGAGCAGTTCTTC
>TRBV20-1|.|many|TRBJ1-1
CSASSARAYTEAFF
TGCAGTGCTAGTTCTGCCAGGGCTTACACTGAAGCTTTCTTT
>TRBV19|TRBD1|few|TRBJ2-2
CASSIHNRGPGTGELFF
TGTGCCAGTAGTATTCATAACAGGGGGCCTGGCACCGGGGAGCTGTTTTTT
>TRBV27|.|.|TRBJ2-7
CASSPAPTAHEQYF
TGTGCCAGCAGTCCGGCCCCAACGGCCCACGAGCAGTACTTC
>TRBV29-1|TRBD1|.|TRBJ1-2
CSGRTGSNYGYTF
TGCAGCGGACGGACAGGGTCTAACTATGGCTACACCTTC
>TRBV6-2/TRBV6-3|.|.|TRBJ2-2
CASSYWRVAAGELFF
TGTGCCAGCAGTTACTGGCGGGTGGCGGCCGGGGAGCTGTTTTTT
>TRBV11-1|.|once|TRBJ2-3
CASSLVDRSSTDTQYF
TGTGCCAGCAGCTTAGTCGACAGGTCTTCCACAGATACGCAGTATTTT
>TRBV28|TRBD1|.|TRBJ1-3
CASNRDRGSGNTIYF
TGTGCCAGCAACCGTGACAGGGGCTCTGGAAACACCATATATTTT
>TRBV7-2|.|many|TRBJ1-3
CASSLVTDSRLSGNTIYF
TGTGCCAGCAGCTTAGTCACGGACTCTCGCCTCTCTGGAAACACCATATATTTT
>TRBV20-1|.|.|TRBJ1-5
CSARGTDNQPQHF
TGCAGTGCTAGGGGGACCGACAATCAGCCCCAGCATTTT
>TRBV28|.|many|TRBJ2-3
CASSLLLGGAGGDTQYF
TGTGCCAGCAGTTTACTTCTGGGGGGGGCCGGAGGAGATACGCAGTATTTT
>TRBV20-1|.|.|TRBJ1-1
CSARRQMNTEAFF
TGCAGTGCTAGGCGTCAGATGAACACTGAAGCTTTCTTT
>TRBV29-1|TRBD2|many|TRBJ2-5
CSVEAGGEETQYF
TGCAGCGTAGAAGCGGGAGGGGAGGAGACCCAGTACTTC
>TRBV6-4|TRBD2|.|TRBJ2-1
CASSDWGTRRYNEQFF
TGTGCCAGCAGTGACTGGGGGACTAGGAGGTACAATGAGCAGTTCTTC
>TRBV6-2/TRBV6-3|TRBD1|.|TRBJ1-6
CASSTFRDRDPNSPLHF
TGTGCCAGCAGTACTTTCCGGGACAGGGACCCCAATTCACCCCTCCACTTT
>TRBV28|.|.|TRBJ2-2
CASTSPGTHTGELFF
TGTGCCAGCACGTCACCAGGGACCCACACCGGGGAGCTGTTTTTT
>TRBV6-1|.|many|TRBJ2-4
CASSVRTQGLVSHIQYF
TGTGCCAGCAGTGTAAGGACCCAGGGTCTGGTGAGTCACATTCAGTACTTC
>TRBV7-9|.|once|TRBJ2-5
CASSLAGDREVETQYF
TGTGCCAGCAGCTTAGCCGGTGACAGGGAGGTAGAGACCCAGTACTTC
>TRBV11-2|TRBD1|.|TRBJ2-3
CASNPHPVDRGTDTQYF
TGTGCCAGCAACCCCCATCCGGTAGACAGGGGCACAGATACGCAGTATTTT
>TRBV27|TRBD1|many|TRBJ1-1
CASSQRQGASTEAFF
TGTGCCAGCAGTCAAAGACAGGGGGCGAGTACTGAAGCTTTCTTT
>TRBV28|.|few|TRBJ1-2
CASSQRTLTEGYTF
TGTGCCAGCAGTCAACGGACGTTGACCGAGGGCTACACCTTC
>TRBV19|.|few|TRBJ2-1
CASSSSGGYNEQFF
TGTGCCAGTAGTAGTAGCGGAGGCTACAATGAGCAGTTCTTC
>TRBV6-1|TRBD1|many|TRBJ2-3
CASSAEGQGIGWTDTQYF
TGTGCCAGCAGCGCAGAGGGACAGGGGATAGGTTGGACAGATACGCAGTATTTT
>TRBV20-1|.|.|TRBJ1-5
CSASGQGQPQHF
TGCAGTGCTAGTGGTCAGGGTCAGCCCCAGCATTTT
>TRBV13|.|.|TRBJ2-3
CASSFGRQGTDPVTDTQYF
TGTGCCAGCAGCTTCGGGAGACAGGGAACAGACCCTGTCACAGATACGCAGTATTTT
>TRBV27|.|.|TRBJ2-7
CASSLAENSYEQYF
TGTGCCAGCAGTTTAGCCGAGAACTCCTACGAGCAGTACTTC
>TRBV12-3/TRBV12-4|.|.|TRBJ1-1
CASSWAPGDTEAFF
TGTGCCAGCAGTTGGGCACCAGGGGACACTGAAGCTTTCTTT
>TRBV4-2|.|many|TRBJ2-7
CASSQEPGGAYEQYF
TGTGCCAGCAGCCAAGAACCGGGGGGCGCGTACGAGCAGTACTTC
>TRBV7-9|.|.|TRBJ2-7
CAGLPGGSPYEQYF
TGTGCCGGCCTGCCCGGGGGATCGCCCTACGAGCAGTACTTC
>TRBV7-9|TRBD1|few|TRBJ1-6
CASSLPITGDFSPLHF
TGTGCCAGCAGTCTACCCATCACAGGGGATTTTTCACCCCTCCACTTT
>TRBV29-1|.|many|TRBJ2-2
CSTRLGGGELFF
TGCAGCACCCGGCTGGGTGGCGGGGAGCTGTTTTTT
>TRBV7-9|.|.|TRBJ2-2
CASSLARVTGELFF
TGTGCCAGCAGCTTAGCCAGGGTCACCGGGGAGCTGTTTTTT
>TRBV4-1|.|many|TRBJ2-3
CASSQVGGVDTQYF
TGCGCCAGCAGCCAAGTTGGCGGAGTAGATACGCAGTATTTT
>TRBV27|.|many|TRBJ2-7
CASSYASSYEQYF
TGTGCCAGCAGTTACGCAAGCTCCTACGAGCAGTACTTC